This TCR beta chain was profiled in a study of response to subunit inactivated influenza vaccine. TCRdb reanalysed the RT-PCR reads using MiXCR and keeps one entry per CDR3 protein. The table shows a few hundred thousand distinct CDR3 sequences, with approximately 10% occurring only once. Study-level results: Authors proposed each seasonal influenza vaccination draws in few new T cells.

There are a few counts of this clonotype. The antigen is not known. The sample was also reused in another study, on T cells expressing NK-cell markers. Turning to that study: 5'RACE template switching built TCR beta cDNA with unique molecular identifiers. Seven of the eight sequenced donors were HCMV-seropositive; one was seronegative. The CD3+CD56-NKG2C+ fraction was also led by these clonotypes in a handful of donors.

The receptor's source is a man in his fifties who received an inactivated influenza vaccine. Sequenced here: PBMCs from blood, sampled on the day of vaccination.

CDR3 DNA: TGCAGTGCCGCCGGACTAGCGGGAGCGGGAAATGAGCAGTTCTTC. Encoded protein: CSAAGLAGAGNEQFF. The V gene is TRBV20-1, the J gene TRBJ2-1; 13 bases map to TRBD2. After removal of 6 bases from V and 7 bases from J, the junction contained 9 bases not matched to a gene. The CDR3 has 15 residues. The germline CDR1 and CDR2 sequences are DFQATT and SNEGSKA (reference sequence).